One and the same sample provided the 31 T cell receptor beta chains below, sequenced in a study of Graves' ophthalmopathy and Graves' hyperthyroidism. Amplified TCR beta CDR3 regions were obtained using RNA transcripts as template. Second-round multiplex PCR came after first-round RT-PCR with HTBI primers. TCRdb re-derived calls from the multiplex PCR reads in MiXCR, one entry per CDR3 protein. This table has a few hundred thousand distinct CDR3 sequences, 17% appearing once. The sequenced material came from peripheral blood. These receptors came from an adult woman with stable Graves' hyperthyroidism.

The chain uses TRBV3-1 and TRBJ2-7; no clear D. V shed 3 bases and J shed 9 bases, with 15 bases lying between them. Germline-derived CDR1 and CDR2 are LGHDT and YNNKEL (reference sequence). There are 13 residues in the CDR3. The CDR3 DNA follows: TGTGCCAGCAGCCAGGACCGAGGAACGGGGCAGTACTTC. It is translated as CASSQDRGTGQYF.

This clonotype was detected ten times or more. This chain's CDR3 is CASSFYGLAGRETQYF. The CDR3 region has the DNA TGTGCCAGCAGTTTTTACGGACTAGCGGGAAGAGAGACCCAGTACTTC. This chain uses TRBV28 with TRBJ2-5, with 12 bases matching TRBD2. V lost 3 bases to trimming and J lost 4 bases; unmatched junction nucleotides: 6. The length of the CDR3 is 16 residues. CDR1 is MDHEN, CDR2 SYDVKM, per germline.

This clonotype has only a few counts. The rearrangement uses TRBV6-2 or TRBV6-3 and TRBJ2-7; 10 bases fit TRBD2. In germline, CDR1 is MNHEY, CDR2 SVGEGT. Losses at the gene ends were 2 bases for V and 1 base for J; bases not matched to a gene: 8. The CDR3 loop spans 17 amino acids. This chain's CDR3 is CASSYRPSGGHSYEQYF. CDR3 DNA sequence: TGTGCCAGCAGTTACAGGCCTAGCGGGGGACATTCCTACGAGCAGTACTTC.

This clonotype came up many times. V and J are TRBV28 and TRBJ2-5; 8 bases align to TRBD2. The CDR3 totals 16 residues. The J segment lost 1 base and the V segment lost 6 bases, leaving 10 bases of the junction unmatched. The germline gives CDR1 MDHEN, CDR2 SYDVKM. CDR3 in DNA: TGTGCCAGCAGCGCCGGGGGGGCCTGGGCCCAAGAGACCCAGTACTTC. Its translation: CASSAGGAWAQETQYF.

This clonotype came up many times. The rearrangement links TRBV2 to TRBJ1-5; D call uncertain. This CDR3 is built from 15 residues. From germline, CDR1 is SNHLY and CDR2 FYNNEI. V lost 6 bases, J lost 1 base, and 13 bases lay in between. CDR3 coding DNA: TGTGCCAGCAGCGTAAACAGAGCAAGCAATCAGCCCCAGCATTTT. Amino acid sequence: CASSVNRASNQPQHF. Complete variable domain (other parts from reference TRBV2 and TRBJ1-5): EPEVTQTPSHQVTQMGQEVILRCVPISNHLYFYWYRQILGQKVEFLVSFYNNEISEKSEIFDDQFSVERPDGSNFTLKIRSTKLEDSAMYFCASSVNRASNQPQHFGDGTRLSIL.

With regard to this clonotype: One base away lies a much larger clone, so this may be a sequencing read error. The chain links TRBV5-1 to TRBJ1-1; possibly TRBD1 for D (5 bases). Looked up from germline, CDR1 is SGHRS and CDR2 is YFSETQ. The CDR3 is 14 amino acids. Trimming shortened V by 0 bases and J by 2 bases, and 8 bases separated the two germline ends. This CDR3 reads CASSLETENTEAFF. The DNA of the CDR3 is TGCGCCAGCAGCTTGGAGACAGAAAACACTGAAGCTTTCTTT.

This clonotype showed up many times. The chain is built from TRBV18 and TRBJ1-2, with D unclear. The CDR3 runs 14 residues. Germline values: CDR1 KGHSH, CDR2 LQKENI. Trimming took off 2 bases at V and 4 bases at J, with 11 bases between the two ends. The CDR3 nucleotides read TGTGCCAGCTCACCAAAGTGGCAGACCTATGGCTACACCTTC. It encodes CASSPKWQTYGYTF.

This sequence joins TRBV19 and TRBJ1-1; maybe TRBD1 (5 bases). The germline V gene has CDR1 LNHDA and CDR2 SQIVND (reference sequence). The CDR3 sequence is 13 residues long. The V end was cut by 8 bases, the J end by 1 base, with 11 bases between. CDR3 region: CASGPRANTEAFF. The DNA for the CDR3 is TGTGCCAGTGGCCCCAGGGCGAACACTGAAGCTTTCTTT.

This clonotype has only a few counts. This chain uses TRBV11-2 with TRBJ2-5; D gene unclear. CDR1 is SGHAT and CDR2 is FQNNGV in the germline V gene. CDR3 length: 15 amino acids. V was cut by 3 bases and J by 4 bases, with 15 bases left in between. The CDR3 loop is CASSLMVASGETQYF. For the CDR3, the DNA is TGTGCCAGCAGCTTGATGGTAGCTTCAGGAGAGACCCAGTACTTC.

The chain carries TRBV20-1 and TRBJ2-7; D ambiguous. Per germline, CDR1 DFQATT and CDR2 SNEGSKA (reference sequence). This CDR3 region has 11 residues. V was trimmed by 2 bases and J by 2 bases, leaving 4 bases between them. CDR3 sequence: CSARFPYEQYF. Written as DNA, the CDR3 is TGCAGTGCTAGATTTCCCTACGAGCAGTACTTC.

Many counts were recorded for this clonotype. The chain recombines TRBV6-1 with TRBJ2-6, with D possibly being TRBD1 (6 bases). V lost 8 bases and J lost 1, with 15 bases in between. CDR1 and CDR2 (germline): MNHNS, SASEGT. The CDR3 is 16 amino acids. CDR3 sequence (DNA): TGTGCCAGCGCCGAATACAGGGTTTCTGGGGCCAACGTCCTGACTTTC. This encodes CASAEYRVSGANVLTF.

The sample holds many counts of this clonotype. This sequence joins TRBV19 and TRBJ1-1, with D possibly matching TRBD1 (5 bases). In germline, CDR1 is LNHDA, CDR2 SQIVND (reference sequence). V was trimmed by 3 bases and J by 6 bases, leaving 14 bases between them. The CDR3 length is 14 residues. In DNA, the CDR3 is TGTGCCAGTAGTATGCCGACGGGGCAGTCTGAAGCTTTCTTT. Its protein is CASSMPTGQSEAFF.

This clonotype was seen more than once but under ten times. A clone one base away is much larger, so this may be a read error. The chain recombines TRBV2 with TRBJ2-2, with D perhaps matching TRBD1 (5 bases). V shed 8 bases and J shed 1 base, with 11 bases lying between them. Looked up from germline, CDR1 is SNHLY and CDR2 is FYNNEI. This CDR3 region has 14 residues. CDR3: CASVPDKNTGELFF. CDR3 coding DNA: TGTGCCAGCGTACCGGACAAGAACACCGGGGAGCTGTTTTTT. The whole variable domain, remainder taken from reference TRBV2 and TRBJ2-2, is EPEVTQTPSHQVTQMGQEVILRCVPISNHLYFYWYRQILGQKVEFLVSFYNNEISEKSEIFDDQFSVERPDGSNFTLKIRSTKLEDSAMYFCASVPDKNTGELFFGEGSRLTVL.

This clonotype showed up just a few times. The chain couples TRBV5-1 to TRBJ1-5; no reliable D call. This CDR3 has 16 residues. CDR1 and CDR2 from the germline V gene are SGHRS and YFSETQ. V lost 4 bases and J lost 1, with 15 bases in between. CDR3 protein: CASSLDGLGSNQPQHF. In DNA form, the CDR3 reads TGCGCCAGCAGCCTGGACGGGCTGGGCAGCAATCAGCCCCAGCATTTT.

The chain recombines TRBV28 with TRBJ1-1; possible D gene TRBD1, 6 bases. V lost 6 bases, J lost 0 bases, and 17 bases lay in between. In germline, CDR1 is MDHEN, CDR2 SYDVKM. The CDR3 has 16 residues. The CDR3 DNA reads TGTGCCAGCAGGAGGGACATTTCGTTCATGAACACTGAAGCTTTCTTT. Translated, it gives CASRRDISFMNTEAFF.

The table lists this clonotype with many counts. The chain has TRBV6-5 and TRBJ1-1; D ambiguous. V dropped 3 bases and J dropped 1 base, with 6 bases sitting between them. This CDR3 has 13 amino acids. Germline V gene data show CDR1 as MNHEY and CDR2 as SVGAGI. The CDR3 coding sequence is TGTGCCAGCAGTTATCAGACGAACACTGAAGCTTTCTTT. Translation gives CASSYQTNTEAFF.

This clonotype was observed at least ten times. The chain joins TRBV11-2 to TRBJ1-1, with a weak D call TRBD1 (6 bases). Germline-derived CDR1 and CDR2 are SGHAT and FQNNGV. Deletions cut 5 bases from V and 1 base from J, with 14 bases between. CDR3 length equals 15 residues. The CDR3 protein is CASSPASTGNTEAFF. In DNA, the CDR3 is TGTGCCAGCAGCCCCGCATCGACAGGGAACACTGAAGCTTTCTTT.

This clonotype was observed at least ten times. The CDR3 is CSVGGPKDRVSYEQYF. CDR3 bases: TGCAGCGTCGGGGGGCCTAAGGACAGGGTCTCCTACGAGCAGTACTTC. This chain joins TRBV29-1 and TRBJ2-7, with D possibly matching TRBD1 (8 bases). CDR1 and CDR2 (germline): SQVTM, ANQGSEA. Trimming left V 6 bases short and J 0 bases short, with 21 bases between. CDR3 size: 16 residues.

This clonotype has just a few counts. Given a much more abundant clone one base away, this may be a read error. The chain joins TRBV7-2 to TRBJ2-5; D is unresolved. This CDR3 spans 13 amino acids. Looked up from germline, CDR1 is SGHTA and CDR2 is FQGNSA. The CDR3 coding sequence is TGTGCCAGCAGAAAGCAGGTTGAAGAGGCCCAGTACTTC. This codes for CASRKQVEEAQYF.

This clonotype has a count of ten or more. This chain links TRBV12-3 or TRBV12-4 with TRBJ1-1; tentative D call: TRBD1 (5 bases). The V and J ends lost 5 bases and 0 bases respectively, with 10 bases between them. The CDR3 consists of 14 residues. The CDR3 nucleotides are TGTGCCAGCAGTGTACAGGCAATGAACACTGAAGCTTTCTTT. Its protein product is CASSVQAMNTEAFF.

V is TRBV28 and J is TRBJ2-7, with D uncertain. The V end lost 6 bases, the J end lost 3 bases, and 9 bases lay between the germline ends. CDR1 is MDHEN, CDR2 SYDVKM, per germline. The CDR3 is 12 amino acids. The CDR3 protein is CASSTPDYEQYF. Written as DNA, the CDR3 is TGTGCCAGCAGCACACCCGACTACGAGCAGTACTTC.

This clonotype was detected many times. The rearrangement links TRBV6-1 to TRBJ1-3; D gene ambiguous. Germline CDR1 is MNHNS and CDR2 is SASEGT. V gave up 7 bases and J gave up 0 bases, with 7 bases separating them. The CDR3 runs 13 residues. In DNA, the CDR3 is TGTGCCAGCACGGGATACTCTGGAAACACCATATATTTT. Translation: CASTGYSGNTIYF.

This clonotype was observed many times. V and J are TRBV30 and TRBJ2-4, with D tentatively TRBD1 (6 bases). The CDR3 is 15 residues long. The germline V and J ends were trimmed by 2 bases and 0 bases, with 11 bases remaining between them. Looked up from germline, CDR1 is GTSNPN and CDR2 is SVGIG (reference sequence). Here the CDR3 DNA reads TGTGCCTGGAGTACAGGGAGCGTAGCCAAAAACATTCAGTACTTC. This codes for CAWSTGSVAKNIQYF.

The CDR3 protein is CASSQVAGFVGELFF. In DNA form, the CDR3 reads TGCGCCAGCAGCCAAGTGGCAGGGTTTGTCGGGGAGCTGTTTTTT. The chain joins TRBV4-1 to TRBJ2-2; maybe TRBD1 (5 bases). The CDR3 length is 15 residues. Germline lookup yields CDR1 MGHRA and CDR2 YSYEKL. The V end was cut by 1 base, the J end by 7 bases, with 13 bases between.

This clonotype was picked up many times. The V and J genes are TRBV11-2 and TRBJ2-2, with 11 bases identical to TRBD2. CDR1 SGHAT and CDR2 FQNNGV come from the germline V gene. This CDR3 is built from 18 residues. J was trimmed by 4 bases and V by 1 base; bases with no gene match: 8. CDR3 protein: CASSLVGLAVFSTGELFF. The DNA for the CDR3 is TGTGCCAGCAGCTTAGTGGGACTAGCGGTTTTTTCCACCGGGGAGCTGTTTTTT.

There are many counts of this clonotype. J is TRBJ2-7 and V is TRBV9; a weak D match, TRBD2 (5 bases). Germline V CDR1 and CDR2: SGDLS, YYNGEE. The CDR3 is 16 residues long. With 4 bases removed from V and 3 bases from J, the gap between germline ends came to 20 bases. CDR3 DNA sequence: TGTGCCAGCAGCCCAACCGGATGGGGAGAGCTCTACGAGCAGTACTTC. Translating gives CASSPTGWGELYEQYF.

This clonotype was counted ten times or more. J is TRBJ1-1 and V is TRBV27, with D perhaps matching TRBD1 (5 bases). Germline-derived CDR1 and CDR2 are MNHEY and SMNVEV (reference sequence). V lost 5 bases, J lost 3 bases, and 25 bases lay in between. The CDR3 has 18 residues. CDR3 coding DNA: TGTGCCAGCAGTGCCATCTGGCAGGGTCGAAGTTTGGACACTGAAGCTTTCTTT. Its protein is CASSAIWQGRSLDTEAFF.

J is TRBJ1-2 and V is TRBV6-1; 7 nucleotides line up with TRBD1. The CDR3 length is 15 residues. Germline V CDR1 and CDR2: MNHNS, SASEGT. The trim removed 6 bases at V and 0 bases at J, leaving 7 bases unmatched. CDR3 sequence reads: CASRTLTGPNYGYTF. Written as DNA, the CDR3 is TGTGCCAGCAGGACCTTGACAGGGCCTAACTATGGCTACACCTTC.

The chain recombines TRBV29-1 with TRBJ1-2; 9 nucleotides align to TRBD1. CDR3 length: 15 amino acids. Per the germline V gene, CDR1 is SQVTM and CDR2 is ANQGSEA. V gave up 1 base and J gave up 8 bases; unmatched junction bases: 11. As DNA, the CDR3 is TGCAGCGTTGAAGGGATCCGGGACAGGGTTTCGGGCTACACCTTC. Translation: CSVEGIRDRVSGYTF.

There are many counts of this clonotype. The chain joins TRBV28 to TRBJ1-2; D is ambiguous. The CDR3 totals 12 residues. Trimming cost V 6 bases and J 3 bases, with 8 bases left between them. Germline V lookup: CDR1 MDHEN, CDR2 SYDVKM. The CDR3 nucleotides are TGTGCCAGCAGATGGGGAGACTATGGCTACACCTTC. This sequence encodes CASRWGDYGYTF.

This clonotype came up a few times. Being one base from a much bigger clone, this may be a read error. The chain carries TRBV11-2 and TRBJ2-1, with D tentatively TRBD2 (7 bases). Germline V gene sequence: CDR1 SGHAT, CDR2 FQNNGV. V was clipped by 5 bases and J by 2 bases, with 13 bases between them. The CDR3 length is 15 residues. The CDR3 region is CASSEQGGPYNEQFF. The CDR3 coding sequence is TGTGCCAGCAGCGAACAGGGAGGGCCCTACAATGAGCAGTTCTTC.